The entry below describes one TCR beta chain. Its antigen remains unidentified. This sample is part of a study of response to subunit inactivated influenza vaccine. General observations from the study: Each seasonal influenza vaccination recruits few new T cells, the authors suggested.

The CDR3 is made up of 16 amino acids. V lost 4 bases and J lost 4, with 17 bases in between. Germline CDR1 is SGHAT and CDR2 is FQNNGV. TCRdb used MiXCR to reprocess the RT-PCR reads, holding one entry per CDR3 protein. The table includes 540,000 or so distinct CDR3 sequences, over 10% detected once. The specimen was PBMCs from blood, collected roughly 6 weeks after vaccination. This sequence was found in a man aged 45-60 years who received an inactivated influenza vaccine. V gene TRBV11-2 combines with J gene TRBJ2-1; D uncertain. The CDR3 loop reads CASSYYGTETYNEQFF. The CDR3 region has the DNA TGTGCCAGCAGCTATTATGGTACAGAGACTTACAATGAGCAGTTCTTC.